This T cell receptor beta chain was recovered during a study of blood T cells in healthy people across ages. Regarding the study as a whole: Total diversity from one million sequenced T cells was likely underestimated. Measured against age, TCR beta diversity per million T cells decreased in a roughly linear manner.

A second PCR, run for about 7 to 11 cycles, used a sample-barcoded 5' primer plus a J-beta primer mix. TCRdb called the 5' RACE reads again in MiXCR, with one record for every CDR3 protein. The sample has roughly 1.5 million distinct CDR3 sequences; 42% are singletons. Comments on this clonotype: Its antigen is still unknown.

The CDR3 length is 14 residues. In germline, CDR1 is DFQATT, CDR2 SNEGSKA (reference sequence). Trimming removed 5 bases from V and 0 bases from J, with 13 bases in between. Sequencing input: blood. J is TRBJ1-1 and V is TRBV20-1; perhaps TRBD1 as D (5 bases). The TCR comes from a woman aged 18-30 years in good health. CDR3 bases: TGCAGTGCTGGCAAGCCAGGGATGAACACTGAAGCTTTCTTT. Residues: CSAGKPGMNTEAFF.